A single sample is the source of the 22 T cell receptor beta chains below, sequenced in a study of beta chain features in type 1 diabetes. The entirety of the isolated RNA underwent reverse transcription, so expressed TCRB transcripts were sequenced. This table comes from immunoSEQ multiplex PCR, and its TCRdb copy is limited to in-frame clones, with some not included. The sample lists some 240,000 clones; approximately 16% were seen once. Notes on the study in general: Across all four CD4+ subsets, people with type 1 diabetes showed modestly shorter TCRB CDR3s.

These receptors are not linked to any known antigen. Sequencing was performed on naive CD4+ T cells from blood. The receptors here all came from a man younger than 40 with type 1 diabetes.

This chain links TRBV14 with TRBJ2-5; TRBD1 is a possible D gene (5 bases). The CDR3 contains 13 residues. Per the germline V gene, CDR1 is SGHDN and CDR2 is FVKESK. Between the trimmed V and J ends, which lost 3 bases and 6 bases, there was a span of 11 bases. This CDR3 reads CASSQGPSKTQYF. In DNA, the CDR3 is TGTGCCAGCAGCCAGGGGCCCTCGAAGACCCAGTACTTC.

This chain connects TRBV20-1 to TRBJ1-1; D is uncertain. Germline V gives CDR1 DFQATT, CDR2 SNEGSKA (reference sequence). Trimming removed 0 bases from V and 10 bases from J, with 9 bases in between. The CDR3 has 11 residues. The CDR3 DNA sequence: TGCAGTGCTAGAGAGGTCCGAGGAGCTTTCTTT. Translation gives CSAREVRGAFF.

This clone has more than one count but fewer than ten. The V call is TRBV13, the J call TRBJ1-4; D not certain. The CDR3 runs 15 residues. V lost 0 bases and J 2 bases, leaving 7 bases between the germline ends. From germline, CDR1 is PRHDT and CDR2 FYEKMQ (reference sequence). For the CDR3, the DNA is TGTGCCAGCAGCTTAGGCCGGTGGACTAATGAAAAACTGTTTTTT. Protein: CASSLGRWTNEKLFF.

This clone was seen a handful of times. CDR3 coding DNA: TGTGCCAGCAGCTTTGGGGGAGGGATTCCAGATACGCAGTATTTT. It specifies CASSFGGGIPDTQYF. V is TRBV7-2 and J is TRBJ2-3; 7 nucleotides align to TRBD2. CDR1 and CDR2 from the germline V gene are SGHTA and FQGNSA. This CDR3 contains 15 residues. The junction had 7 bases not matched to a gene; V was cut back by 3 bases and J by 4 bases.

The V and J genes are TRBV29-1 and TRBJ1-1; 10 bases align to TRBD1. Germline trimming cut 7 bases from V and 1 base from J; bases unmatched to any gene: 3. This CDR3 is 13 amino acids long. The germline gives CDR1 SQVTM, CDR2 ANQGSEA. In nucleotides, the CDR3 is TGCAGCGCACGACAGGGGGCGAACACTGAAGCTTTCTTT. Its translation: CSARQGANTEAFF.

This clone was found a few times. The rearrangement links TRBV7-2 to TRBJ2-1, with D perhaps matching TRBD2 (6 bases). The length of the CDR3 is 15 residues. The V end lost 3 bases, the J end lost 7 bases, and 16 bases lay between the germline ends. Germline V lookup: CDR1 SGHTA, CDR2 FQGNSA. In DNA, the CDR3 is TGTGCCAGCAGCTTCCAGGGCGGGACGAGGAATGAGCAGTTCTTC. This gives the protein CASSFQGGTRNEQFF. The full variable domain, its missing parts supplied by reference TRBV7-2 and TRBJ2-1, is GAGVSQSPSNKVTEKGKDVELRCDPISGHTALYWYRQSLGQGLEFLIYFQGNSAPDKSGLPSDRFSAERTGGSVSTLTIQRTQQEDSAVYLCASSFQGGTRNEQFFGPGTRLTVL.

Only a few counts were recorded for this clone. The rearrangement links TRBV5-4 to TRBJ2-6; possibly TRBD2 for D (5 bases). The CDR3 length is 15 residues. The germline V and J ends were trimmed by 4 bases and 1 base, with 9 bases remaining between them. The germline V gene has CDR1 SGHNT and CDR2 YYREEE (reference sequence). The chain's CDR3 is CASSPAGSGANVLTF. The DNA of the CDR3 is TGTGCCAGCAGCCCGGCGGGTTCTGGGGCCAACGTCCTGACTTTC.

This CDR3 reads CSVERDRYYGYTF. CDR3 in DNA: TGCAGCGTTGAGCGGGACAGATACTATGGCTACACCTTC. The chain has TRBV29-1 and TRBJ1-2; 7 bases agree with TRBD1. V shed 3 bases and J 3 bases; nucleotides not matched to a gene: 4. Germline CDR1 SQVTM, CDR2 ANQGSEA. The CDR3 runs to 13 residues. Combining the CDR3 with reference TRBV29-1 and TRBJ1-2 gives the whole variable domain SAVISQKPSRDICQRGTSLTIQCQVDSQVTMMFWYRQQPGQSLTLIATANQGSEATYESGFVIDKFPISRPNLTFSTLTVSNMSPEDSSIYLCSVERDRYYGYTFGSGTRLTVV.

This chain connects TRBV10-3 to TRBJ2-6; no definite D call. The CDR3 has 14 residues. With 2 bases removed from V and 1 base from J, the gap between germline ends came to 3 bases. From germline, CDR1 is ENHRY and CDR2 SYGVKD. CDR3 in amino acids: CAISEGSGANVLTF. The CDR3 DNA reads as TGTGCCATCAGTGAGGGGTCTGGGGCCAACGTCCTGACTTTC.

This clone was seen just once. The rearrangement joins TRBV4-3 to TRBJ2-1, with TRBD2 matching 9 bases. Germline lookup yields CDR1 LGHNA and CDR2 YSLEER. The ends lost 0 bases at V and 10 bases at J; junction bases unmatched: 10. The CDR3 has 16 residues. In DNA form, the CDR3 reads TGCGCCAGCAGCCAAGAGAGCGGGAGGCCGCCCCGGGAGCAGTTCTTC. Encoded protein: CASSQESGRPPREQFF.

This clone was seen a handful of times. This chain links TRBV7-2 with TRBJ2-1; D unclear. Between the trimmed V and J ends, which lost 2 bases and 0 bases, there was a span of 8 bases. Germline-derived CDR1 and CDR2 are SGHTA and FQGNSA. This CDR3 comprises 15 residues. CDR3 in amino acids: CASSLRISSYNEQFF. The CDR3, as DNA: TGTGCCAGCAGCTTAAGGATCAGCTCCTACAATGAGCAGTTCTTC.

V and J are TRBV6-5 and TRBJ2-3; no firm D call. Trimming cost V 2 bases and J 6 bases, with 18 bases left between them. The germline CDR1 and CDR2 sequences are MNHEY and SVGAGI. CDR3 length equals 16 residues. CDR3 coding DNA: TGTGCCAGCAGTTACAACGCCGTGTTGGAAGGGGATACGCAGTATTTT. It is translated as CASSYNAVLEGDTQYF.

This clone showed up just a few times. The chain carries TRBV6-1 and TRBJ1-1, with 8 bases fitting TRBD1. The CDR3 is made up of 14 amino acids. Germline-derived CDR1 and CDR2 are MNHNS and SASEGT. V was clipped by 9 bases and J by 4 bases; unmatched bases: 10. The CDR3 loop reads CASRQGAEITEAFF. The DNA of the CDR3 is TGTGCCAGTCGTCAGGGGGCTGAGATCACTGAAGCTTTCTTT.

This clone appeared a few times. The chain combines TRBV12-5 with TRBJ1-2, with TRBD1 matching over 8 bases. The CDR3 extends over 13 amino acids. In germline, CDR1 is LGHNT, CDR2 FRNRAP. Trimming removed 5 bases from V and 2 bases from J; junction bases left unmatched: 1. The CDR3 is CASGGDRNYGYTF. CDR3 nucleotides: TGTGCTAGTGGTGGGGACAGGAACTATGGCTACACCTTC.

The V gene is TRBV28, the J gene TRBJ2-1; D perhaps matches TRBD1 (6 bases). Between the trimmed V and J ends, which lost 2 bases and 4 bases, there was a span of 12 bases. CDR1 and CDR2 (germline): MDHEN, SYDVKM. The CDR3 contains 15 residues. The CDR3: CASSLSGQSYNEQFF. CDR3 sequence (DNA): TGTGCCAGCAGTTTAAGTGGACAGTCTTACAATGAGCAGTTCTTC.

The chain recombines TRBV28 with TRBJ2-2; the match to TRBD2 covers 10 bases. Looked up from germline, CDR1 is MDHEN and CDR2 is SYDVKM. Germline trimming cut 5 bases from V and 4 bases from J; bases unmatched to any gene: 7. This CDR3 contains 16 residues. This CDR3 is CASSPGLAAITGELFF. CDR3 nucleotides: TGTGCCAGCAGTCCCGGACTAGCGGCGATCACCGGGGAGCTGTTTTTT. The full variable domain, in which reference TRBV28 and TRBJ2-2 provide the parts outside the CDR3, is DVKVTQSSRYLVKRTGEKVFLECVQDMDHENMFWYRQDPGLGLRLIYFSYDVKMKEKGDIPEGYSVSREKKERFSLILESASTNQTSMYLCASSPGLAAITGELFFGEGSRLTVL.

This chain uses TRBV6-6 with TRBJ2-7; D perhaps matches TRBD1 (5 bases). Germline CDR1 MNHNY, CDR2 SVGAGI (reference sequence). The CDR3 sequence is 11 residues long. V gave up 5 bases and J gave up 6 bases, with 8 bases separating them. The CDR3 DNA reads TGTGCCAGCAGTCGACAGTTCGAGCAGTACTTC. Its translation is CASSRQFEQYF.

There are a few counts of this clone. The chain's CDR3 is CASSLAGGRVYEQYF. The CDR3 bases are TGTGCCAGCAGCTTAGCGGGCGGGAGGGTCTACGAGCAGTACTTC. The chain combines TRBV7-9 with TRBJ2-7; 9 positions match TRBD2. The V and J ends lost 0 bases and 3 bases, in that order; junction bases with no gene match: 3. Looked up from germline, CDR1 is SEHNR and CDR2 is FQNEAQ (reference sequence). The CDR3 has 15 residues.

The chain couples TRBV12-1 to TRBJ2-5. TRBV12-1 is recorded as a pseudogene. There are 12 residues in the CDR3. The CDR3 DNA follows: TGTGCCAGCAGCTGGACCTCGGAGACCCAGTACTTC. As protein: CASSWTSETQYF.

The V gene is TRBV10-3, the J gene TRBJ2-5; the D call may be TRBD1 or TRBD2 (6 bases each). V lost 11 bases, J lost 11 bases, and 27 bases lay in between. Germline CDR1 reads ENHRY; CDR2 reads SYGVKD. The CDR3 loop spans 14 amino acids. The CDR3 DNA is TGTGCCCCATCAATTAGGGGGGCGGGAAATCATCAGTACTTC. Protein sequence: CAPSIRGAGNHQYF.

A few counts support this clone. The chain is built from TRBV4-3 and TRBJ2-3; 7 bases fit TRBD1. J lost 0 bases, V lost 5 bases, and 14 bases had no gene match. The germline V gene has CDR1 LGHNA and CDR2 YSLEER. The CDR3 extends over 18 amino acids. The CDR3 spells CASSTRQGHSLSTDTQYF. The CDR3 DNA sequence: TGCGCCAGCAGCACCCGACAGGGCCATTCCCTGAGCACAGATACGCAGTATTTT.

V gene TRBV18 combines with J gene TRBJ2-3, with 7 positions matching TRBD1. CDR3 length: 16 amino acids. V dropped 3 bases and J dropped 1; count of bases not matched to a gene: 7. The germline gives CDR1 KGHSH, CDR2 LQKENI. CDR3 region: CASSPNRDRGTDTQYF. The CDR3 DNA sequence: TGTGCCAGCTCACCTAACCGGGACAGAGGCACAGATACGCAGTATTTT.